This record covers a single TCR beta chain. Its antigen is undetermined. The CDR3 spans 13 residues. V lost 0 bases and J 7 bases, leaving 11 bases between the germline ends. Per the germline V gene, CDR1 is SGDLS and CDR2 is YYNGEE. The data belong to a study of beta chain features in type 1 diabetes. For the study at large: The study examined 107,917,701 sorted cells across all samples. Overall study results and limits: The study found moderately but significantly shorter TCRB CDR3s in all four CD4+ subsets of Type 1 diabetes patients.

The authors took one heparinised blood draw, averaging roughly 120 mL, from each donor. The investigators reverse transcribed all of the isolated RNA, so they sequenced expressed TCRB transcripts. Profiling relied on immunoSEQ multiplex PCR, and the TCRdb table lists in-frame clones only, not all of them. The table lists some 240,000 clones, roughly 17% of them singletons. The rearrangement joins TRBV9 to TRBJ2-7; D is possibly TRBD1 (6 bases). Material for sequencing was naive CD4+ T cells from blood. The sequence was obtained from a man in his thirties or forties with type 1 diabetes. This CDR3 reads CASSVGARGEQYF. The CDR3, as DNA: TGTGCCAGCAGCGTAGGGGCAAGGGGGGAGCAGTACTTC. Full variable domain (missing parts from reference TRBV9 and TRBJ2-7): DSGVTQTPKHLITATGQRVTLRCSPRSGDLSVYWYQQSLDQGLQFLIQYYNGEERAKGNILERFSAQQFPDLHSELNLSSLELGDSALYFCASSVGARGEQYFGPGTRLTVT.